This TCR beta chain derives from a study of cytomegalovirus exposure and HLA in healthy donors. Study outcomes and limitations: Associated with cytomegalovirus, according to the listing, were some 180 TCR beta chains. Some public TCRs appeared in many individuals, while most sequences were rare.

Per the germline V gene, CDR1 is MDHEN and CDR2 is SYDVKM. The length of the CDR3 is 13 residues. Clones were read by immunoSEQ multiplex PCR, and TCRdb kept only the in-frame ones, dropping some. The sample shows about 110,000 clones, roughly 90% of them seen only once. Remarks on this clone: As yet, its antigen is unknown.

Donors came from a validation cohort of fewer than 150 subjects, distinct from the first 666-subject cohort. The material sequenced was PBMCs. This TCR was sampled from a woman aged 18-30 years in good health and CMV-seronegative. The genes are TRBV28 and TRBJ2-3; D is possibly TRBD1 (5 bases). The CDR3 DNA reads TGTGCTCTTGGTCCGACAGCTACAGATACGCAGTATTTT. This translates into CALGPTATDTQYF.